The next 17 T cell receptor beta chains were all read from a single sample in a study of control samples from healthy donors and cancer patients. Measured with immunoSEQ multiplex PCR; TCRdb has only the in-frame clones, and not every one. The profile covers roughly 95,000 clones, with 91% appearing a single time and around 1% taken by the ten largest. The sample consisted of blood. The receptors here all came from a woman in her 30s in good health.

The CDR3 loop is CASSQDNKAGGTDTQYF. CDR3 DNA: TGTGCCAGCAGCCAAGATAATAAGGCGGGGGGCACAGATACGCAGTATTTT. V usage is TRBV4-2 and J usage is TRBJ2-3, with 7 bases aligning to TRBD2. The CDR3 sequence is 17 residues long. Trimming cost V 0 bases and J 1 base; bases outside gene matches: 7. Germline loops: CDR1 LGHNA, CDR2 YNFKEQ.

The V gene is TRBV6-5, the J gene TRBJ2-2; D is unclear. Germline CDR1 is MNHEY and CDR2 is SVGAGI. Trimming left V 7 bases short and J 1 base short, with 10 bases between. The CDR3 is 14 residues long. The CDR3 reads CASTNVGNTGELFF. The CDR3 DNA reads TGTGCCAGCACCAACGTCGGGAACACCGGGGAGCTGTTTTTT.

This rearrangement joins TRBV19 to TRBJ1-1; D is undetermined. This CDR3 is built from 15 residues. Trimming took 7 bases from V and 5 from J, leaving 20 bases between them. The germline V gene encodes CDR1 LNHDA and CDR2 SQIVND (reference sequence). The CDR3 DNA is TGTGCCAGTAACCCCCGCGGAGTAAGAGGGACTGAAGCTTTCTTT. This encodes CASNPRGVRGTEAFF.

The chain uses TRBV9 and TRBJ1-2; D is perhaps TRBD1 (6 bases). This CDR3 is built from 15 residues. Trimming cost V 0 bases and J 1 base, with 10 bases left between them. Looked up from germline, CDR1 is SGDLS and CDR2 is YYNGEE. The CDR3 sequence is CASSVEAGVNYGYTF. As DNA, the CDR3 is TGTGCCAGCAGCGTAGAGGCAGGGGTTAACTATGGCTACACCTTC.

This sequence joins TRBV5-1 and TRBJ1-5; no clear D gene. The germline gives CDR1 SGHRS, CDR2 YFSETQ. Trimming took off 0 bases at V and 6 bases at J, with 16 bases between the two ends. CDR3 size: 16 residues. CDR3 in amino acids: CASSLEPGASGQPQHF. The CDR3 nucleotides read TGCGCCAGCAGCTTGGAACCCGGAGCTTCGGGTCAGCCCCAGCATTTT. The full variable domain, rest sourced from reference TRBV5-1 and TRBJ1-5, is KAGVTQTPRYLIKTRGQQVTLSCSPISGHRSVSWYQQTPGQGLQFLFEYFSETQRNKGNFPGRFSGRQFSNSRSEMNVSTLELGDSALYLCASSLEPGASGQPQHFGDGTRLSIL.

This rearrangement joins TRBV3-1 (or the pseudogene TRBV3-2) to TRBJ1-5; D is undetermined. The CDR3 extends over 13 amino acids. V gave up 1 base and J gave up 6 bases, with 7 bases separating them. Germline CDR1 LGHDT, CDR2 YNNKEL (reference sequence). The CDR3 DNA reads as TGTGCCAGCAGCCAAGGTTCCATTCAGCCCCAGCATTTT. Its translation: CASSQGSIQPQHF.

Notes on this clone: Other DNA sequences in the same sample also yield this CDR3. CDR3 nucleotides: TGTGCCAGCAGCTTAGAAGGGTCCGGAAACACCATATATTTT. Translation: CASSLEGSGNTIYF. The V call is TRBV13, the J call TRBJ1-3, with D uncertain. Germline V CDR1 and CDR2: PRHDT, FYEKMQ (reference sequence). This CDR3 has 14 residues. Between the trimmed V and J ends, which lost 1 base and 4 bases, there was a span of 8 bases. Full variable domain (outside the CDR3, taken from reference TRBV13 and TRBJ1-3): AAGVIQSPRHLIKEKRETATLKCYPIPRHDTVYWYQQGPGQDPQFLISFYEKMQSDKGSIPDRFSAQQFSDYHSELNMSSLELGDSALYFCASSLEGSGNTIYFGEGSWLTVV.

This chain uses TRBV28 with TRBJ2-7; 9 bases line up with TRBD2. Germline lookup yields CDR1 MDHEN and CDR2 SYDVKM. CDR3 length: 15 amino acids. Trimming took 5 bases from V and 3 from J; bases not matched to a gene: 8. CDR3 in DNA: TGTGCCAGCAGTCTCTCGGGACTAGCCCGCTACGAGCAGTACTTC. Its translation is CASSLSGLARYEQYF. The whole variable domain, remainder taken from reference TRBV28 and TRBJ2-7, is DVKVTQSSRYLVKRTGEKVFLECVQDMDHENMFWYRQDPGLGLRLIYFSYDVKMKEKGDIPEGYSVSREKKERFSLILESASTNQTSMYLCASSLSGLARYEQYFGPGTRLTVT.

CDR3 sequence: CAWSGTSGYNEQFF. CDR3 nucleotides: TGTGCCTGGAGTGGGACTAGCGGCTACAATGAGCAGTTCTTC. V is TRBV30 and J is TRBJ2-1; TRBD2 matches 10 bases. This CDR3 contains 14 residues. The junction had 0 bases not matched to a gene; V was cut back by 1 base and J by 3 bases. The germline CDR1 and CDR2 sequences are GTSNPN and SVGIG (reference sequence). Variable domain in full (rest from reference TRBV30 and TRBJ2-1): SQTIHQWPATLVQPVGSPLSLECTVEGTSNPNLYWYRQAAGRGLQLLFYSVGIGQISSEVPQNLSASRPQDRQFILSSKKLLLSDSGFYLCAWSGTSGYNEQFFGPGTRLTVL.

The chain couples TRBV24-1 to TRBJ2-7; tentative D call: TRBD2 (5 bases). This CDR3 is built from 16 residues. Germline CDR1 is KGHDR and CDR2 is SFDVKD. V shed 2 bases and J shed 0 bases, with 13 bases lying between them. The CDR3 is CATSDSPGGSSYEQYF. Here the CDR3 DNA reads TGTGCCACCAGTGATTCGCCGGGTGGGAGCTCCTACGAGCAGTACTTC.

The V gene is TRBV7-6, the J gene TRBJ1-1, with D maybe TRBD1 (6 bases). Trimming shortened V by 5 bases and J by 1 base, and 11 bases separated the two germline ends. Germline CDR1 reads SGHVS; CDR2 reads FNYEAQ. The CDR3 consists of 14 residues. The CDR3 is CASSHRAGNTEAFF. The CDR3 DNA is TGTGCCAGCAGCCACAGGGCGGGGAACACTGAAGCTTTCTTT.

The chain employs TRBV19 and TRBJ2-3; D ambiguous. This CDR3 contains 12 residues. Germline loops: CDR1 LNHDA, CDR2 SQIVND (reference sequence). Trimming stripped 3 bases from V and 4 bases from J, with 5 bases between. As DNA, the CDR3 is TGTGCCAGTAGTATGGCGGCAGATACGCAGTATTTT. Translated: CASSMAADTQYF.

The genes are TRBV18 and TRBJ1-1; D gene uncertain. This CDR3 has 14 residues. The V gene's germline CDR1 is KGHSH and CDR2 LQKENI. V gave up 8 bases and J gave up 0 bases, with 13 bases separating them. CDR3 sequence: CASAARQLNTEAFF. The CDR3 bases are TGTGCCAGCGCCGCGAGGCAACTGAACACTGAAGCTTTCTTT.

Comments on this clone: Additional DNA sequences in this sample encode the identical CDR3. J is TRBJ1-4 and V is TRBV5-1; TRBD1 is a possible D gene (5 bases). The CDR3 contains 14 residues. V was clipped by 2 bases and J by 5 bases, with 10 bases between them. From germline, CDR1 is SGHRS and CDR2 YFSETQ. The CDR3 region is CASSFGGSNEKLFF. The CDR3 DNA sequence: TGCGCCAGCAGCTTCGGGGGTTCGAATGAAAAACTGTTTTTT.

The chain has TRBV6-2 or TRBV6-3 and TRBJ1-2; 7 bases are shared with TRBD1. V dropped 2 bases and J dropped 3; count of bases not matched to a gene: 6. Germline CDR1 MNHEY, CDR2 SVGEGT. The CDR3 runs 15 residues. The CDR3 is CASSYPRGTDYGYTF. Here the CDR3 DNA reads TGTGCCAGCAGTTACCCCCGGGGGACAGACTATGGCTACACCTTC.

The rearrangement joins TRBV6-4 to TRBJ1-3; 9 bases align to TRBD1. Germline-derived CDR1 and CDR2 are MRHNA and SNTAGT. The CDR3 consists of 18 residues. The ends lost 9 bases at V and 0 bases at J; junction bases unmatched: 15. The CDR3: CASRTGARLRSSGNTIYF. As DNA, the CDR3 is TGTGCCAGTAGGACAGGGGCACGATTGAGAAGCTCTGGAAACACCATATATTTT.

CDR3 sequence reads: CASSGTRGTEAFF. In DNA, the CDR3 is TGTGCCAGCAGTGGGACGAGAGGCACTGAAGCTTTCTTT. This chain uses TRBV6-4 with TRBJ1-1, with D hard to call. Germline CDR1 reads MRHNA; CDR2 reads SNTAGT. The V end was cut by 4 bases, the J end by 4 bases, with 10 bases between. The CDR3 sequence is 13 residues long.